The source of this T cell receptor beta chain is a study of CD8 T cells in ankylosing spondylitis. General study results and limits: From matched ankylosing spondylitis synovial fluid, disease-linked clones were reportedly recovered at significantly enriched levels.

With 4 bases clipped from V and 4 bases from J, the junction kept 4 bases outside the gene matches. This CDR3 contains 15 residues. A single record per CDR3 protein comes from TCRdb applying MiXCR to the 5' RACE reads. The data hold around 75,000 distinct CDR3 sequences, with approximately 5.3% observed a single time. This clonotype was picked up many times. Its antigen is still unknown. The rearrangement uses TRBV12-3 or TRBV12-4 and TRBJ2-1, with 10 bases that match TRBD2. Sequenced input: blood, either unsorted or a sorted T cell fraction (not recorded which). The sequence was obtained from a male donor with ankylosing spondylitis or in good health (not recorded which). The chain's CDR3 is CASSSLAGTYNEQFF. CDR3 DNA sequence: TGTGCCAGCAGTTCACTAGCGGGGACTTACAATGAGCAGTTCTTC.